The source of this T cell receptor beta chain is a study of blood T cell repertoires in COVID-19. This clone has only a few counts. One end of the junction fails to match germline, which may point to a read error. Some clones are missing from TCRdb's copy, which holds only in-frame ones; the method was immunoSEQ multiplex PCR. The table has 75,000 to 95,000 clones, roughly nine tenths seen once. Germline CDR1 LGHDT, CDR2 YNNKEL (reference sequence). The CDR3 totals 12 residues. The rearrangement uses TRBV3-1 (or the pseudogene TRBV3-2) and TRBJ1-4; a weak D match, TRBD1 (6 bases). Input material: peripheral blood. This clonotype originated in a man in his 60s with acute or convalescent COVID-19. The CDR3 is CASSQVDRKILF. The DNA for the CDR3 is TGTGCCAGCAGCCAGGTCGACAGGAAGATCCTTTTT.